A single sample is the source of the 2 T cell receptor beta chains below, sequenced in a study of identical twins. TCRdb reprocessed the 5' RACE reads with MiXCR, giving one entry per CDR3 protein. The table lists approximately 700,000 distinct CDR3 sequences, around 5.7% of them singletons. The source material was naive T cells sorted from blood. These receptors all stem from a man aged 18 to 30 in good health.

This sequence joins TRBV9 and TRBJ2-5; D remains unclear. Germline lookup yields CDR1 SGDLS and CDR2 YYNGEE. The CDR3 covers 15 residues. V lost 4 bases and J 5 bases, leaving 18 bases between the germline ends. CDR3 residues: CASSPTLGSMETQYF. In nucleotides, the CDR3 is TGTGCCAGCAGCCCCACCCTCGGAAGTATGGAGACCCAGTACTTC.

The rearrangement links TRBV10-3 to TRBJ2-7; 7 bases map to TRBD1. The V gene's germline CDR1 is ENHRY and CDR2 SYGVKD. This CDR3 region has 14 residues. V trimming: 3 bases; J trimming: 2 bases; junction bases outside the gene matches: 4. The CDR3 region is CAISDATGPYEQYF. CDR3 sequence (DNA): TGTGCCATCAGTGATGCGACAGGGCCCTACGAGCAGTACTTC.